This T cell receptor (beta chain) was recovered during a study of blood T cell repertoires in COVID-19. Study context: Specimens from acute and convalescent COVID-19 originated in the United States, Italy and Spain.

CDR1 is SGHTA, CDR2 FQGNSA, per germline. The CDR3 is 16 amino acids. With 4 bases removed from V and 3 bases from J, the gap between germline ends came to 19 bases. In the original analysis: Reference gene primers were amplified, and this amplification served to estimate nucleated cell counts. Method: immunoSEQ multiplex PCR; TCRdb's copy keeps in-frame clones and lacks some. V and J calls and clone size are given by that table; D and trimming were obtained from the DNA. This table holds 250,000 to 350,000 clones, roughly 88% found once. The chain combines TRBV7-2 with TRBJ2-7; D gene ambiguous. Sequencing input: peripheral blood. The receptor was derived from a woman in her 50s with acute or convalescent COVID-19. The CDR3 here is CASSSYTTLRLYEQYF. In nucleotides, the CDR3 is TGTGCCAGCAGCTCCTATACAACCCTACGACTCTACGAGCAGTACTTC.